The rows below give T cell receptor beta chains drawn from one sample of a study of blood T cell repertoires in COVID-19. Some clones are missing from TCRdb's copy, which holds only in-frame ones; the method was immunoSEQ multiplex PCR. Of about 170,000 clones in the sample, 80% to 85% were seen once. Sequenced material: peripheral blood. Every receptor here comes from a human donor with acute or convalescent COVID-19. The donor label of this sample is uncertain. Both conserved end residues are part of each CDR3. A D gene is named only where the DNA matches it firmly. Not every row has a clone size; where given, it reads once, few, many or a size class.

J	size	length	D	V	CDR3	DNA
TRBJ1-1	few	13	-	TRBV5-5	CASSLEGDMEAFF	TGTGCCAGCAGCTTGGAAGGGGACATGGAAGCTTTCTTT
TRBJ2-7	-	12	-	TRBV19	CASATATYEQYF	TGTGCCAGTGCGACAGCTACCTACGAGCAGTACTTC
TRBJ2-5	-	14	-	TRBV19	CASSIGRGQETQYF	TGTGCCAGTAGTATAGGGAGGGGTCAAGAGACCCAGTACTTC
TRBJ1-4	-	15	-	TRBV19	CASGDHTATNEKLFF	TGTGCCAGTGGTGATCACACAGCAACTAATGAAAAACTGTTTTTT
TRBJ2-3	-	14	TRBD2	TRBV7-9	CASSSGGNTDTQYF	TGTGCCAGCAGCTCGGGAGGGAACACAGATACGCAGTATTTT
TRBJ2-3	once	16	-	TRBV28	CASSSIGTLSTDTQYF	TGTGCCAGCAGTTCAATCGGGACACTTAGCACAGATACGCAGTATTTT
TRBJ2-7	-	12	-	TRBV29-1	CSVDKGGYEQYF	TGCAGCGTGGACAAAGGGGGCTACGAGCAGTACTTC
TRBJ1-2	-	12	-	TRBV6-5	CASSGRNYDYTF	TGTGCCAGCAGCGGCAGAAACTATGACTACACCTTC
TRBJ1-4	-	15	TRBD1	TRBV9	CASSVRDRDNEKLFF	TGTGCCAGCAGCGTCCGGGACAGGGATAATGAAAAACTGTTTTTT
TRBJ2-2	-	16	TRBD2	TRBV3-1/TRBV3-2	CASRPPGLAGVGELFF	TGTGCCAGCAGACCACCGGGACTAGCGGGAGTCGGGGAGCTGTTTTTT
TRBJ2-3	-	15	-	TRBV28	CASSLDRRWADTQYF	TGTGCCAGCAGTTTAGACAGGCGATGGGCAGATACGCAGTATTTT
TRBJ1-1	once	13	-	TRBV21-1	CASSKGPGGVAFF	TGTGCCAGCAGCAAAGGACCGGGGGGCGTGGCTTTCTTT
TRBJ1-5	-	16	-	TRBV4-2	CASSQDSGGPNQPQHF	TGTGCCAGCAGCCAAGATTCGGGGGGGCCCAATCAGCCCCAGCATTTT
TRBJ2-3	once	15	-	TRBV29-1	CSAIALGGPTDTQYF	TGCAGCGCCATCGCATTGGGTGGGCCCACAGATACGCAGTATTTT
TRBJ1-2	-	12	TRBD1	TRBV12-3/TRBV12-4	CASSLLGGGYTF	TGTGCCAGCAGTTTGTTAGGGGGCGGCTACACCTTC
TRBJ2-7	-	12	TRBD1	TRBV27	CASSPRGTEQYF	TGTGCCAGCAGTCCCAGGGGGACCGAGCAGTACTTC
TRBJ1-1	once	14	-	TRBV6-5	CASSLTRDWTEAFF	TGTGCCAGCAGTTTAACCAGGGATTGGACTGAAGCTTTCTTT
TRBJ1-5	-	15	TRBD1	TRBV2	CASSQQGVSNQPQHF	TGTGCCAGCAGTCAACAGGGGGTTAGCAATCAGCCCCAGCATTTT
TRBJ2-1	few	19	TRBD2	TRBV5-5	CASSLRFAGSGRVDNEQFF	TGTGCCAGCAGCTTGCGCTTCGCGGGTAGCGGGAGGGTGGACAATGAGCAGTTCTTC
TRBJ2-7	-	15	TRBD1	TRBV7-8	CASSTLTGSSYEQYF	TGTGCCAGCAGCACCTTGACAGGGAGCTCCTACGAGCAGTACTTC
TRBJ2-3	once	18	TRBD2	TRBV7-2	CASSSSLTSGLLADTQYF	TGTGCCAGCAGCAGCTCACTTACTAGCGGGCTCCTCGCAGATACGCAGTATTTT
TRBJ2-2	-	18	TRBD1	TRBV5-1	CASSSGTGGFANTGELFF	TGCGCCAGCAGCTCCGGGACAGGGGGGTTCGCGAACACCGGGGAGCTGTTTTTT
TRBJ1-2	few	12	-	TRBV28	CASNSGGYGYTF	TGTGCCAGCAATTCAGGTGGCTATGGCTACACCTTC
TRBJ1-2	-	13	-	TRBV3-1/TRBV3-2	CASSPERGYGYTF	TGTGCCAGCAGCCCCGAACGAGGGTATGGCTACACCTTC
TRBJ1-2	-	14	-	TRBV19	CASRAGSLNYGYTF	TGTGCCAGTAGGGCGGGCAGCCTTAACTATGGCTACACCTTC
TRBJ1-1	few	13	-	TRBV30	CASHRPPFSEAFF	TGTGCCTCCCACAGGCCCCCCTTTTCTGAAGCTTTCTTT
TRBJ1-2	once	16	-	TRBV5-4	CASSVPTSGAFYGYTF	TGTGCCAGCAGCGTGCCAACCTCGGGAGCATTCTATGGCTACACCTTC
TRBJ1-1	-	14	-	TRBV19	CASSIAGVRTEAFF	TGTGCCAGTAGTATAGCAGGGGTTCGAACTGAAGCTTTCTTT
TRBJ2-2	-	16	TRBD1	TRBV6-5	CASSYSTGQGAGELFF	TGTGCCAGCAGTTACTCGACGGGACAGGGTGCGGGGGAGCTGTTTTTT
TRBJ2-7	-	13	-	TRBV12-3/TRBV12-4	CASSLGGSREQYF	TGTGCCAGCAGTTTAGGAGGGTCTAGGGAGCAGTACTTC
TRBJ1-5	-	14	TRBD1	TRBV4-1	CASSQENRGQPQHF	TGCGCCAGCAGCCAAGAAAACAGGGGTCAGCCCCAGCATTTT
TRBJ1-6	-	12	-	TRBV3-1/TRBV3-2	CASSQGSGPLHF	TGTGCCAGCAGCCAAGGCTCGGGGCCCCTCCACTTT
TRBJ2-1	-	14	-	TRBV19	CASDRGLTYNEQFF	TGTGCCAGTGATAGGGGTCTTACCTACAATGAGCAGTTCTTC
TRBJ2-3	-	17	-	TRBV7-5	CVRSSSDRGRGTDTQYF	TGTGTCAGAAGCTCTTCCGACAGGGGAAGGGGCACAGATACGCAGTATTTT
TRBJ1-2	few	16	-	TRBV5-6	CASIFLETGQLRGYTF	TGTGCCAGCATCTTTCTGGAGACCGGCCAACTTAGAGGCTACACCTTC
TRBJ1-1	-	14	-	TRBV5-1	CASSLEGQATEAFF	TGCGCCAGCAGCTTGGAGGGACAAGCCACTGAAGCTTTCTTT
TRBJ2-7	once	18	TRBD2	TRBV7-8	CASSFSSSGGLGRNEQYF	TGTGCCAGCAGCTTCTCGAGTAGCGGGGGTCTTGGGAGGAACGAGCAGTACTTC
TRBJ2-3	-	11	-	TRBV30	CAWGLTDTQYF	TGTGCCTGGGGCTTAACAGATACGCAGTATTTT
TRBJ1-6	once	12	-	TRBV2	CASSPGVSPLHF	TGTGCCAGCAGTCCAGGGGTTTCACCCCTCCACTTT
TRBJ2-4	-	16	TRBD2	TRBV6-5	CASSYRMGGSGDIQYF	TGTGCCAGCAGTTACAGGATGGGGGGGAGTGGGGACATTCAGTACTTC
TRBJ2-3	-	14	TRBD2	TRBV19	CARLSGRVTDTQYF	TGTGCCAGGCTTAGTGGGAGGGTTACAGATACGCAGTATTTT
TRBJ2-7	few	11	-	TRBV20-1	CSARQSYEQYF	TGCAGTGCTAGGCAGTCCTACGAGCAGTACTTC
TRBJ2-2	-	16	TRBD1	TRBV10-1	CASSESTGVNTGELFF	TGCGCCAGCAGTGAGTCGACAGGGGTTAACACCGGGGAGCTGTTTTTT
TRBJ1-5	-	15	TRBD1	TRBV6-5	CASSKDREIDQPQHF	TGTGCCAGCAGTAAGGACAGGGAGATCGATCAGCCCCAGCATTTT
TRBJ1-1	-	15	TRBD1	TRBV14	CASSQRQGFGSEAFF	TGTGCCAGCAGCCAAAGACAGGGCTTTGGGTCTGAAGCTTTCTTT
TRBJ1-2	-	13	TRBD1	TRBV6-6	CASSSDDRGGYTF	TGTGCCAGCAGTTCGGACGACAGGGGTGGCTACACCTTC
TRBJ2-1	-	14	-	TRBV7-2	CASSLEQGGNEQFF	TGTGCCAGCAGCTTAGAACAGGGGGGGAATGAGCAGTTCTTC
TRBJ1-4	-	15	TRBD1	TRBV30	CAWSVLAGGHEKLFF	TGTGCCTGGAGTGTATTGGCAGGGGGCCATGAAAAACTGTTTTTT
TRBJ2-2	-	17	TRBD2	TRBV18	CASSSGLAEQNTGELFF	TGTGCCAGCTCATCGGGACTAGCGGAGCAGAACACCGGGGAGCTGTTTTTT